Sequencing of this T cell receptor beta chain was carried out in a study of hypomethylating agent response in myelodysplastic syndrome. For the study at large: The myelodysplastic syndrome patients comprised fewer than 10 men and a couple of women. Non-responders met neither complete response nor hematologic improvement criteria, which defined response. The mean patient age was approximately 67 +/- 5.9 years, and diploid cytogenetics predominated.

Original processing methods: VDJdb flagged roughly 1.6% of 170,000 or so unique clonotypes as previously reported viral-epitope-specific. Libraries were prepared by immunoSEQ multiplex PCR; TCRdb keeps only in-frame clonotypes and omits some of them. From that table come the V and J calls and clone size; the DNA was used to work out D and trimming. This table has several thousand clones, roughly 87% appearing once. Per the germline V gene, CDR1 is KGHSH and CDR2 is LQKENI. Trimming pared 6 bases from V and 4 bases from J, leaving 18 bases between. The CDR3 spans 15 residues. The chain has TRBV18 and TRBJ2-5; the D gene is possibly TRBD1 (6 bases). The receptor's source is a human donor with myelodysplastic syndrome. The material sequenced was bone marrow, taken before or after starting hypomethylating agent treatment for myelodysplastic syndrome (not recorded which). DNA of the CDR3: TGTGCCAGCTCCGCCGACGGAAAAGGGGGAGAGACCCAGTACTTC. It codes for CASSADGKGGETQYF.